This T cell receptor (beta chain) emerged from a study of blood T cell repertoires in COVID-19. Looking at the study overall: COVID-19 samples collected from the United States, Italy and Spain covered acute and convalescent phases.

TCRdb keeps only in-frame clones here, not all; method: immunoSEQ multiplex PCR. Seen here are 280,000 or so clones, about 89% observed once, and the top ten hold approximately 12%. This TCR was recovered from a woman between 55 and 75 years old with acute or convalescent COVID-19. The sequencing input was peripheral blood.

The CDR3 sequence is CASRVHLAGESELFF. The CDR3 region has the DNA TGCGCCAGCAGGGTTCATCTAGCGGGAGAATCGGAGCTGTTTTTT. The rearrangement links TRBV5-1 to TRBJ2-2, with 10 bases fitting TRBD2. This CDR3 contains 15 residues. Germline V gene lookup returns CDR1 SGHRS and CDR2 YFSETQ. Trimming at V came to 5 bases and at J to 10 bases, leaving 11 bases not matched to a gene.